This T cell receptor beta chain appears in the sequencing data of a study of CD8 T cells in Susac syndrome. CDR1 and CDR2 (germline): LGHDT, YNNKEL (reference sequence). Trimming pared 8 bases from V and 6 bases from J, leaving 13 bases between. This CDR3 has 13 residues. Reverse transcription of roughly 0.5 to 1 ug RNA used random hexamers. TCRdb passed the immunoSEQ multiplex PCR reads through MiXCR, listing each CDR3 protein once. This table has about 250,000 distinct CDR3 sequences, 85% to 95% appearing once. TCR beta sequences were obtained from blood CD8+ and CD4+ T cells. The chain uses TRBV3-1 and TRBJ1-4; D is uncertain. Input material: CD4+ T cells from PBMCs. The receptor was derived from a human donor with multiple sclerosis. CDR3 region: CASQGSFDEKLFF. DNA of the CDR3: TGTGCCAGCCAAGGGAGTTTCGATGAAAAACTGTTTTTT.